Listed below are T cell receptor beta chains from one sample, sequenced in a study of blood T cell repertoires in COVID-19. Repertoires were generated with immunoSEQ multiplex PCR, while TCRdb's copy carries only in-frame clones and drops some. The sample consists of 150,000 or so clones, approximately 90% of them appearing once. The specimen sequenced was peripheral blood. Receptors were obtained from a man between 18 and 29 years old with acute or convalescent COVID-19. Both conserved end residues are part of each CDR3. D genes are given only for firm matches. Clone size appears in some rows only: once, few, many, or a class for an expanded clone.

D gene	V gene	clone size	J gene	CDR3 protein	CDR3 DNA
TRBD2	TRBV27	once	TRBJ2-1	CASNPRGLAPSEQFF	TGTGCCAGCAATCCTCGGGGACTAGCGCCTTCTGAGCAGTTCTTC
NA	TRBV19	once	TRBJ1-6	CASKGWTPTSFNSPLHF	TGTGCCAGTAAAGGTTGGACACCGACCTCCTTTAATTCACCCCTCCACTTT
NA	TRBV3-1/TRBV3-2	NA	TRBJ1-2	CASSPSNYGYTF	TGTGCCAGCAGCCCCAGTAACTATGGCTACACCTTC
NA	TRBV7-2	NA	TRBJ1-4	CASSLSGADEKLFF	TGTGCCAGCAGCTTATCAGGGGCGGATGAAAAACTGTTTTTT
TRBD1	TRBV7-9	NA	TRBJ1-4	CASIRQGARANEKLFF	TGTGCCAGCATTCGGCAGGGGGCGCGAGCTAATGAAAAACTGTTTTTT
TRBD1	TRBV5-6	NA	TRBJ1-2	CASRGQGNGYTF	TGTGCCAGCAGGGGACAGGGTAACGGCTACACCTTC
NA	TRBV2	once	TRBJ2-5	CARQRGRQETQYF	TGTGCCAGACAAAGGGGCAGACAAGAGACCCAGTACTTC
TRBD1	TRBV11-2	NA	TRBJ1-6	CASSLDEGQGYSPLHF	TGTGCCAGCAGCTTAGATGAGGGACAGGGATATTCACCCCTCCACTTT
NA	TRBV19	once	TRBJ1-1	CASNKGVIIRNTEAFF	TGTGCCAGTAATAAGGGGGTGATAATCCGCAACACTGAAGCTTTCTTT
TRBD1	TRBV19	NA	TRBJ1-2	CASTQGAGAGGYTF	TGTGCCAGTACCCAGGGGGCAGGGGCCGGTGGCTACACCTTC
NA	TRBV30	NA	TRBJ1-4	CAWSVLPRSHLEKLFF	TGTGCCTGGAGTGTATTACCCCGAAGCCATCTCGAAAAACTGTTTTTT
TRBD2	TRBV7-6	NA	TRBJ2-1	CASSLVGAGGGEQFF	TGTGCCAGCAGCTTAGTAGGGGCGGGAGGCGGAGAGCAGTTCTTC
NA	TRBV5-1	NA	TRBJ2-5	CASNLRGWETQYF	TGCGCCAGCAACCTGAGGGGGTGGGAGACCCAGTACTTC
TRBD1	TRBV6-1	NA	TRBJ1-1	CASSDYGTANTEAFF	TGTGCCAGCAGTGATTACGGGACAGCGAACACTGAAGCTTTCTTT
NA	TRBV19	NA	TRBJ1-5	CASSIVDTSNQPQHF	TGTGCCAGTAGTATAGTTGACACTAGCAATCAGCCCCAGCATTTT
NA	TRBV5-5	NA	TRBJ2-5	CASSLAIGQGIETQYF	TGTGCCAGCAGCTTGGCAATTGGGCAGGGAATAGAGACCCAGTACTTC
NA	TRBV7-9	NA	TRBJ2-1	CASSYGQSKGFESYNEQFF	TGTGCCAGCAGCTACGGACAGTCCAAGGGGTTTGAGTCCTACAATGAGCAGTTCTTC
NA	TRBV30	NA	TRBJ2-6	CAWSPISSGANVLTF	TGTGCCTGGAGCCCTATAAGCTCTGGGGCCAACGTCCTGACTTTC
NA	TRBV19	NA	TRBJ1-2	CASRQGAYGYTF	TGTGCCAGTAGGCAGGGCGCGTATGGCTACACCTTC
NA	TRBV5-1	NA	TRBJ2-5	CASSLASGGAESETQYF	TGCGCCAGCAGCTTGGCCTCGGGCGGGGCCGAGTCAGAGACCCAGTACTTC
TRBD1	TRBV7-9	NA	TRBJ1-2	CASSLPGQGARTF	TGTGCCAGCAGCTTACCGGGACAGGGGGCTAGGACCTTC
TRBD1	TRBV3-1/TRBV3-2	NA	TRBJ1-5	CASSPTTGNQPQHF	TGTGCCAGCAGCCCCACGACAGGGAATCAGCCCCAGCATTTT
TRBD2	TRBV19	NA	TRBJ2-3	CASSLAGVSDTQYF	TGTGCCAGTAGTCTAGCGGGAGTTTCAGATACGCAGTATTTT
NA	TRBV7-8	NA	TRBJ1-6	CASSPAGGFNSPLHF	TGTGCCAGCAGCCCGGCGGGCGGTTTTAATTCACCCCTCCACTTT
NA	TRBV28	NA	TRBJ1-2	CASSPKPGFYGYTF	TGTGCCAGCAGTCCCAAACCGGGGTTCTATGGCTACACCTTC
NA	TRBV6-4	NA	TRBJ1-1	CASSMGGNTEAFF	TGTGCCAGCAGCATGGGGGGGAACACTGAAGCTTTCTTT
TRBD2	TRBV4-2	once	TRBJ2-1	CASSQDPSGGPYNEQFF	TGTGCCAGCAGCCAAGATCCAAGCGGGGGGCCCTACAATGAGCAGTTCTTC
TRBD1	TRBV5-1	NA	TRBJ1-1	CASSFSTGRTEAFF	TGCGCCAGCAGCTTCTCGACAGGGCGCACTGAAGCTTTCTTT
TRBD1	TRBV7-2	NA	TRBJ2-1	CASSLTPGQTYNEQFF	TGTGCCAGCAGCTTAACCCCGGGACAGACCTACAATGAGCAGTTCTTC
NA	TRBV10-3	NA	TRBJ2-1	CAISESGDGQFF	TGTGCCATCAGTGAGTCGGGCGACGGGCAGTTCTTC
TRBD2	TRBV30	NA	TRBJ2-1	CAWTKPLISGGGNEQFF	TGTGCCTGGACCAAACCCCTTATTAGCGGGGGGGGGAATGAGCAGTTCTTC
TRBD1	TRBV11-2	once	TRBJ2-2	CASSLAAGGTGELFF	TGTGCCAGCAGCTTAGCGGCAGGGGGCACCGGGGAGCTGTTTTTT
NA	TRBV18	NA	TRBJ1-3	CASSPYRLNSGNTIYF	TGTGCCAGCTCCCCTTATAGACTGAACTCTGGAAACACCATATATTTT
NA	TRBV6-1	NA	TRBJ1-5	CASSVYRVNDNQPQHF	TGTGCCAGCAGTGTGTATCGGGTGAACGATAATCAGCCCCAGCATTTT
TRBD2	TRBV2	NA	TRBJ2-7	CASGTTFTYEQYF	TGTGCCAGCGGGACTACCTTTACCTACGAGCAGTACTTC
NA	TRBV19	NA	TRBJ1-5	CASSMEGNSNQPQHF	TGTGCCAGTAGTATGGAGGGGAATAGCAATCAGCCCCAGCATTTT
TRBD1	TRBV19	NA	TRBJ1-2	CASIRTGANYGYTF	TGTGCCAGTATCAGGACAGGAGCTAACTATGGCTACACCTTC
TRBD1	TRBV25-1	NA	TRBJ1-1	CASSDPSQGAAEAFF	TGTGCCAGCAGTGATCCCTCTCAGGGGGCAGCTGAAGCTTTCTTT
NA	TRBV19	NA	TRBJ1-3	CASSSPTGFLNTIYF	TGTGCCAGTAGCTCCCCTACAGGTTTTTTAAACACCATATATTTT
NA	TRBV2	NA	TRBJ2-3	CASRYSTDTQYF	TGTGCCAGCAGATATAGCACAGATACGCAGTATTTT
NA	TRBV2	once	TRBJ1-1	CASIELNTEAFF	TGTGCCAGCATTGAGTTAAACACTGAAGCTTTCTTT
NA	TRBV3-1/TRBV3-2	NA	TRBJ1-1	CASSPPRLVGGEKTEAFF	TGTGCCAGCAGCCCTCCAAGATTGGTCGGGGGAGAGAAGACTGAAGCTTTCTTT